Below are 21 T cell receptor beta chains sequenced from a single sample in a study of blood T cell repertoires in COVID-19. Generated by immunoSEQ multiplex PCR, the TCRdb table keeps only in-frame clones and is missing some. The repertoire holds about 140,000 clones, with around 90% as singletons. Sequenced sample: peripheral blood. The receptor source for this set is a woman aged 60-75 years with acute or convalescent COVID-19.

This rearrangement joins TRBV18 to TRBJ2-7, with D possibly matching TRBD1 (6 bases). This CDR3 is built from 12 residues. Germline V lookup: CDR1 KGHSH, CDR2 LQKENI. V was shortened by 4 bases and J by 5 bases, with 9 bases between the two germline ends. CDR3 sequence reads: CASSRQDHEQYF. Here the CDR3 DNA reads TGTGCCAGCTCACGACAGGACCACGAGCAGTACTTC.

The chain couples TRBV6-2 or TRBV6-3 to TRBJ2-7, with 7 positions matching TRBD1. With V trimmed by 2 bases and J by 1 base, 5 bases remained unmatched. Germline CDR1 is MNHEY and CDR2 is SVGEGT. The CDR3 spans 15 residues. The CDR3 sequence is CASSYPGGRSYEQYF. The CDR3 nucleotides are TGTGCCAGCAGTTACCCAGGGGGACGATCCTACGAGCAGTACTTC.

This chain joins TRBV30 and TRBJ2-2; D is unresolved. The CDR3 covers 14 residues. Trimming pared 3 bases from V and 1 base from J, leaving 9 bases between. CDR1 is GTSNPN, CDR2 SVGIG, per germline (reference sequence). CDR3 nucleotides: TGTGCCTGGAGAGAACAGCTGAACACCGGGGAGCTGTTTTTT. As protein: CAWREQLNTGELFF.

CDR3 amino acids: CASSHEGAETQYF. The DNA of the CDR3 is TGTGCCAGCAGCCATGAAGGAGCTGAGACCCAGTACTTC. The chain joins TRBV4-2 to TRBJ2-5; D gene unclear. Trimming pared 3 bases from V and 5 bases from J, leaving 10 bases between. The CDR3 length is 13 residues. Germline loops: CDR1 LGHNA, CDR2 YNFKEQ.

V usage is TRBV27 and J usage is TRBJ2-3; tentatively, D is TRBD2 (5 bases). Germline values: CDR1 MNHEY, CDR2 SMNVEV (reference sequence). V was clipped by 6 bases and J by 4 bases, with 8 bases between them. The CDR3 length is 12 residues. Written as DNA, the CDR3 is TGTGCCAGCAGGGACTTGGCAGATACGCAGTATTTT. Translated: CASRDLADTQYF.

To note about this clone: Additional DNA sequences in this sample encode the identical CDR3. The chain combines TRBV7-2 with TRBJ1-5; D is possibly TRBD1 (6 bases). Germline CDR1 reads SGHTA; CDR2 reads FQGNSA. Trimming pared 5 bases from V and 7 bases from J, leaving 12 bases between. This CDR3 is 13 amino acids long. The CDR3 DNA follows: TGTGCCAGCAGCCCCAGGGGAAACCAGCCCCAGCATTTT. Translation gives CASSPRGNQPQHF. Together with reference TRBV7-2 and TRBJ1-5, the CDR3 gives the full variable domain: GAGVSQSPSNKVTEKGKDVELRCDPISGHTALYWYRQSLGQGLEFLIYFQGNSAPDKSGLPSDRFSAERTGGSVSTLTIQRTQQEDSAVYLCASSPRGNQPQHFGDGTRLSIL.

V gene TRBV7-2 combines with J gene TRBJ2-1; 7 nucleotides match TRBD1. Germline V lookup: CDR1 SGHTA, CDR2 FQGNSA. V shed 3 bases, J shed 15 bases, and the junction held 20 bases outside the gene matches. This CDR3 has 16 amino acids. CDR3 in amino acids: CASSLGTQRQGALRFF. CDR3 nucleotides: TGTGCCAGCAGCTTGGGTACGCAGCGACAGGGAGCGTTGCGGTTCTTC.

J is TRBJ1-2 and V is TRBV5-1, with D possibly being TRBD1 (5 bases). V lost 4 bases to trimming and J lost 3 bases, with 25 bases between them. This CDR3 has 18 amino acids. The germline CDR1 and CDR2 sequences are SGHRS and YFSETQ. The CDR3 loop reads CASSLGRVGTLGHYGYTF. The CDR3 DNA reads TGCGCCAGCAGCCTTGGCCGGGTCGGGACTCTCGGCCACTATGGCTACACCTTC. The full variable domain, completed using reference TRBV5-1 and TRBJ1-2, is KAGVTQTPRYLIKTRGQQVTLSCSPISGHRSVSWYQQTPGQGLQFLFEYFSETQRNKGNFPGRFSGRQFSNSRSEMNVSTLELGDSALYLCASSLGRVGTLGHYGYTFGSGTRLTVV.

The chain links TRBV7-2 to TRBJ2-7; D perhaps matches TRBD1 (6 bases). V was trimmed by 5 bases and J by 6 bases, leaving 11 bases between them. CDR1 SGHTA and CDR2 FQGNSA come from the germline V gene. This CDR3 has 12 amino acids. The CDR3 nucleotides are TGTGCCAGCAGCCCTACAGGGTTCGAGCAGTACTTC. Amino acid sequence: CASSPTGFEQYF.

The table lists this clone with a count of one. The CDR3 nucleotides are TGTGCCAGCCGCCAGGGAGGAGGGGTACAAGAGACCCAGTACTTC. It specifies CASRQGGGVQETQYF. The J gene is TRBJ2-5, the V gene TRBV7-2, with TRBD2 as a possible D gene (6 bases). The CDR3 consists of 15 residues. The V end was cut by 8 bases, the J end by 2 bases, with 18 bases between. The V gene's germline CDR1 is SGHTA and CDR2 FQGNSA.

This clone was picked up one time. The chain couples TRBV28 to TRBJ2-1; maybe TRBD2 (6 bases). Germline CDR1 MDHEN, CDR2 SYDVKM. The CDR3 is 15 residues long. V was trimmed by 8 bases and J by 4 bases, leaving 18 bases between them. CDR3 nucleotides: TGTGCCAGCTCAGTTTTGTCCGGACTATACAATGAGCAGTTCTTC. Translation: CASSVLSGLYNEQFF.

This chain joins TRBV30 and TRBJ1-4; a possible D gene is TRBD1 (5 bases). There are 13 residues in the CDR3. Germline assignment: CDR1 GTSNPN and CDR2 SVGIG (reference sequence). Trimming took off 5 bases at V and 8 bases at J, with 15 bases between the two ends. The CDR3 sequence: CAWGRGGSEKLFF. The CDR3, as DNA: TGTGCCTGGGGGCGCGGGGGTAGCGAAAAACTGTTTTTT.

V and J are TRBV6-5 and TRBJ2-7; 8 bases match TRBD1. The germline gives CDR1 MNHEY, CDR2 SVGAGI. The length of the CDR3 is 13 residues. V shed 6 bases, J shed 2 bases, and the junction held 3 bases outside the gene matches. The CDR3 loop reads CASRGQVTYEQYF. The CDR3 bases are TGTGCCAGCAGGGGACAGGTTACCTACGAGCAGTACTTC.

The V and J genes are TRBV7-2 and TRBJ1-1; D not certain. This CDR3 comprises 15 residues. Between the trimmed V and J ends, which lost 0 bases and 0 bases, there was a span of 8 bases. Looked up from germline, CDR1 is SGHTA and CDR2 is FQGNSA. In nucleotides, the CDR3 is TGTGCCAGCAGCTTAGCCACATACCTGAACACTGAAGCTTTCTTT. This translates into CASSLATYLNTEAFF.

The V gene is TRBV29-1, the J gene TRBJ1-6; TRBD1 is a possible D gene (5 bases). V lost 5 bases and J 6 bases, leaving 17 bases between the germline ends. This CDR3 region has 15 residues. CDR1 SQVTM and CDR2 ANQGSEA come from the germline V gene. CDR3 loop: CSVSWGTGANSPLHF. CDR3 bases: TGCAGCGTTTCATGGGGCACAGGTGCTAATTCACCCCTCCACTTT.

The chain combines TRBV7-2 with TRBJ2-1, with 7 bases aligning to TRBD1. The CDR3 extends over 16 amino acids. Germline V lookup: CDR1 SGHTA, CDR2 FQGNSA. The J segment lost 0 bases and the V segment lost 2 bases, leaving 4 bases of the junction unmatched. The CDR3 DNA is TGTGCCAGCAGCTTAAGACAGGGAGACTCCTACAATGAGCAGTTCTTC. It is translated as CASSLRQGDSYNEQFF. Using reference TRBV7-2 and TRBJ2-1 for the parts outside the CDR3, the full variable domain is GAGVSQSPSNKVTEKGKDVELRCDPISGHTALYWYRQSLGQGLEFLIYFQGNSAPDKSGLPSDRFSAERTGGSVSTLTIQRTQQEDSAVYLCASSLRQGDSYNEQFFGPGTRLTVL.

The chain carries TRBV4-3 and TRBJ2-7; 9 nucleotides line up with TRBD2. There are 17 residues in the CDR3. The V and J ends lost 0 bases and 2 bases, in that order; junction bases with no gene match: 8. In germline, CDR1 is LGHNA, CDR2 YSLEER. The CDR3 is CASSQERSGGIPYEQYF. CDR3 DNA sequence: TGCGCCAGCAGCCAAGAAAGAAGCGGGGGGATTCCCTACGAGCAGTACTTC.

The chain has TRBV29-1 and TRBJ1-2, with 10 nucleotides matching TRBD1. Unmatched junction bases numbered 10, after V lost 4 bases and J lost 8 bases. CDR1 SQVTM and CDR2 ANQGSEA come from the germline V gene. This CDR3 has 14 amino acids. The CDR3 bases are TGCAGCGTTGTAGTTGGACAGGGGGAAGGAGGCTACACCTTC. Translating it yields CSVVVGQGEGGYTF.

This clone has just one count. The chain recombines TRBV7-2 with TRBJ1-2; D gene ambiguous. V was shortened by 1 base and J by 4 bases, with 10 bases between the two germline ends. There are 14 residues in the CDR3. Per germline, CDR1 SGHTA and CDR2 FQGNSA. CDR3: CASSLGLQVYGYTF. CDR3 DNA sequence: TGTGCCAGCAGCTTAGGTCTTCAGGTCTATGGCTACACCTTC.

In its sample, this clone was seen once. The chain uses TRBV7-9 and TRBJ2-3, with 9 positions matching TRBD2. After removal of 5 bases from V and 8 bases from J, the junction contained 8 bases not matched to a gene. This CDR3 spans 14 amino acids. Per the germline V gene, CDR1 is SEHNR and CDR2 is FQNEAQ (reference sequence). The CDR3 region is CASSPPGTSSTQYF. DNA for the CDR3: TGTGCCAGCAGCCCACCCGGGACTAGCAGTACGCAGTATTTT. The whole variable domain, remainder taken from reference TRBV7-9 and TRBJ2-3, is DTGVSQNPRHKITKRGQNVTFRCDPISEHNRLYWYRQTLGQGPEFLTYFQNEAQLEKSRLLSDRFSAERPKGSFSTLEIQRTEQGDSAMYLCASSPPGTSSTQYFGPGTRLTVL.

This clone was detected once. This rearrangement joins TRBV6-5 to TRBJ1-1; D possibly corresponds to TRBD1 (5 bases). The length of the CDR3 is 12 residues. Trimming pared 2 bases from V and 10 bases from J, leaving 11 bases between. CDR1 is MNHEY, CDR2 SVGAGI, per germline. The CDR3 region has the DNA TGTGCCAGCAGTTACGTGGGGGGACGAGCTTTCTTT. Its translation is CASSYVGGRAFF.